This T cell receptor (beta chain) was identified during a study of blood T cells in healthy people across ages. Those donating, healthy Caucasian individuals from Russia, were aged 6 to 90. Total RNA was isolated from each sample in quantities of at least 5 micrograms. On this clonotype: As yet, its antigen is unknown. An end of the junction does not agree with germline; a read error may underlie this.

Next came a second PCR, run for about 7 to 12 cycles, which used a sample-barcoded 5' primer along with a J-beta primer mix. Every cDNA molecule carried a tag from a template-switch adaptor bearing 12 random nucleotides. TCRdb re-analysed the 5' RACE reads in MiXCR, keeping a single row per CDR3 protein. This sample has under 750,000 distinct CDR3 sequences, with 40% to 50% found just once. The germline V gene encodes CDR1 SGHTA and CDR2 FQGNSA. The CDR3 spans 13 residues. Study observations and caveats: Relative to aged donors, long-lived donors carried more naive CD4+ cells and displayed higher diversity.

Material for sequencing was blood. The chain carries TRBV7-2 and TRBJ2-1; D gene unclear. This receptor was identified in an elderly man in good health. CDR3 DNA: TGTGCCAGCAAGTATAGCTCCTGCAATGAGCAGTTCTTC. This encodes CASKYSSCNEQFF.